This TCR beta chain was captured by sequencing in a study of blood T cell repertoires in COVID-19. This clone was recorded only once. Sequencing was performed with immunoSEQ multiplex PCR; in TCRdb, only in-frame clones are kept and a portion is missing. The profile covers 100,000 to 150,000 clones, with 80% to 85% appearing a single time and 1.4% taken by the ten largest. J lost 3 bases, V lost 4 bases, and 6 bases had no gene match. The CDR3 extends over 15 amino acids. CDR1 is KGHSH, CDR2 LQKENI, per germline. The sequence derives from a man aged 60 to 69 with acute or convalescent COVID-19. This chain connects TRBV18 to TRBJ2-1, with 7 positions matching TRBD1. The specimen sequenced was peripheral blood. This CDR3 is CASSLSGQNYNEQFF. The DNA of the CDR3 is TGTGCCAGCTCACTATCGGGACAGAACTACAATGAGCAGTTCTTC. Looking up the rest from reference TRBV18 and TRBJ2-1 gives the full variable domain: NAGVMQNPRHLVRRRGQEARLRCSPMKGHSHVYWYRQLPEEGLKFMVYLQKENIIDESGMPKERFSAEFPKEGPSILRIQQVVRGDSAAYFCASSLSGQNYNEQFFGPGTRLTVL.